This T cell receptor (beta chain) was identified in a study of T cells after yellow fever vaccination. CDR3 length equals 14 residues. Germline CDR1 reads SGHRS; CDR2 reads YFSETQ. V shed 4 bases, J shed 7 bases, and the junction held 5 bases outside the gene matches. Findings and limits, study-wide: Abundant contaminating clonotypes from the bulk population could appear in FACS-sorted repertoires. A weaker but faster secondary response was observed, peaking on day 5 versus 15.

This clonotype was found many times. Its antigen is not identified. One entry per CDR3 protein results from TCRdb running MiXCR on the 5' RACE reads. The sample lists around 400,000 distinct CDR3 sequences; around a tenth were seen once. This chain connects TRBV5-1 to TRBJ2-1; 10 nucleotides line up with TRBD1. This receptor was identified in a man between 18 and 29 years old who received the YFV17D yellow fever vaccine. Material: PBMCs, obtained on the day of the first yellow fever vaccination. The CDR3 protein is CASSRDRGRNEQFF. In nucleotides, the CDR3 is TGCGCCAGCAGCCGGGACAGGGGCAGGAATGAGCAGTTCTTC.